This is a list of T cell receptor beta chains from one sample in a study of blood T cell repertoires in COVID-19. The assay was immunoSEQ multiplex PCR, and TCRdb's table has in-frame clones only and misses some. The sample includes approximately 67,000 clones, about 87% of them seen just once. Sequencing was done on a sample of peripheral blood. These receptors were collected from a middle-aged man with active COVID-19. The CDR3 runs from the conserved cysteine through the conserved F or W. A D gene is named only where the DNA matches it firmly. Rows give clone size only sometimes, using once, few, many, or a class for an expanded clone.

v_call	clone_size	d_call	j_call	cdr3_length	cdr3_nt	cdr3_aa
TRBV6-2/TRBV6-3	few	.	TRBJ1-6	19	TGTGCCAGCAGTTACGCGATCACTTACAGGAGCTCCTATAATTCACCCCTCCACTTT	CASSYAITYRSSYNSPLHF
TRBV6-5	.	TRBD1	TRBJ2-7	13	TGTGCCAGCAGTACCGGGACAGGTAGGGAGCAGTACTTC	CASSTGTGREQYF
TRBV4-3	few	.	TRBJ2-7	15	TGCGCCAGCAGCCAAGATTGGACAGAGATTTACGAGCAGTACTTC	CASSQDWTEIYEQYF
TRBV7-3	once	TRBD1	TRBJ2-5	16	TGTGCCAGCAGCCTCCTAGGGGGACAGATTCCAGAGACCCAGTACTTC	CASSLLGGQIPETQYF
TRBV10-3	.	.	TRBJ1-2	12	TGTGCCATCAGTGACCATCCCTATGGCTACACCTTC	CAISDHPYGYTF
TRBV4-1	.	.	TRBJ1-1	15	TGCGCCAGCAGCACTTCGCCAGGCATGAACACTGAAGCTTTCTTT	CASSTSPGMNTEAFF
TRBV27	.	TRBD2	TRBJ2-1	17	TGTGCCAGCAGTCTCGGACTAGCGGGGCGCTCCTACAATGAGCAGTTCTTC	CASSLGLAGRSYNEQFF
TRBV6-6	.	.	TRBJ1-3	10	TGTGCCAGCTCGGGAAACACCATATATTTT	CASSGNTIYF
TRBV9	.	TRBD1	TRBJ2-1	17	TGTGCCAGCAGCGTAGACCACTCCGGGACAGGGATTCTCGAGCAGTTCTTC	CASSVDHSGTGILEQFF
TRBV5-1	.	.	TRBJ2-7	15	TGCGCCAGCAGCGCCAATGACGGCGGTAGGTACGAGCAGTACTTC	CASSANDGGRYEQYF
TRBV18	.	TRBD1	TRBJ1-2	15	TGTGCCAGCTCTCTCCCTCGGGACAGGGACTATGGCTACACCTTC	CASSLPRDRDYGYTF
TRBV29-1	.	.	TRBJ2-7	12	TGCAGCGTCCGCGGGGCCTACTACGAGCAGTACTTC	CSVRGAYYEQYF
TRBV5-1	.	.	TRBJ2-7	12	TGCGCCAGCAGTTCCGACTCGTACGAGCAGTACTTC	CASSSDSYEQYF
TRBV6-5	.	TRBD1	TRBJ2-7	15	TGTGCCAGCAGTTGGCCGGGACAGGGTATATACGAGCAGTACTTC	CASSWPGQGIYEQYF
TRBV7-2	.	TRBD1	TRBJ1-1	14	TGTGCCAGCAGCCTAGAAGGGGGCGTCACTGAAGCTTTCTTT	CASSLEGGVTEAFF
TRBV14	.	.	TRBJ2-5	13	TGTGCCAGCAGCCCCCAGGTTGGAGAGACCCAGTACTTC	CASSPQVGETQYF
TRBV6-5	.	.	TRBJ1-1	11	TGTGCCAGCAGGTCTCTCCGGGACAACACTTTT	CASRSLRDNTF
TRBV7-9	.	.	TRBJ1-5	14	TGTGCCAGCAGCCTGGACAACCCCCTGACGGCCCAGCATTTT	CASSLDNPLTAQHF
TRBV30	.	TRBD2	TRBJ2-5	15	TGTGCCTGGGGCCGACTAGCGGTGTACCAAGAGACCCAGTACTTC	CAWGRLAVYQETQYF
TRBV11-2	.	.	TRBJ2-3	16	TGTGCCAGCAGCACACCGCGAGGCCGCCGAGCAGATACGCAGTATTTT	CASSTPRGRRADTQYF
TRBV28	.	.	TRBJ2-1	12	TGTGCCAGCAGTTTCACAGAAAGGTGTCCGTTCTTC	CASSFTERCPFF
TRBV29-1	.	TRBD1	TRBJ2-7	14	TGCAGCGTTAGGACAGGCACAAGCTCCTACGAGCAGTACTTC	CSVRTGTSSYEQYF
TRBV9	.	.	TRBJ2-2	16	TGTGCCAGCAGCCTTCGACAGTACGGGAGTACCGGGGAGCTGTTTTTT	CASSLRQYGSTGELFF
TRBV19	.	.	TRBJ1-1	14	TGTGCCAGTAGTCCGACAGTTCGAAATATTGAAGCTTTCTTT	CASSPTVRNIEAFF
TRBV5-1	.	.	TRBJ2-3	14	TGCGCCAGCACCGCCGGGTGGGCGGGAGATACGCAGTATTTT	CASTAGWAGDTQYF
TRBV7-3	.	TRBD2	TRBJ2-3	17	TGTGCCAGCAGCCCCGAGGGTAGCGGGCACCCTCGGGATACGCAGTATTTT	CASSPEGSGHPRDTQYF
TRBV30	.	.	TRBJ1-1	14	TGTGCCTGGAGGGGTGGACAGTCGAACACTGAAGCTTTCTTT	CAWRGGQSNTEAFF
TRBV2	.	TRBD2	TRBJ2-2	14	TGTGCCAGCAACCGGGGGGGCGCCACCGGGGAGCTGTTTTTT	CASNRGGATGELFF
TRBV19	.	TRBD1	TRBJ2-2	17	TGTGCCAGTAGTCCTCGCCGGACAGGGGGCGCGAACGGGGAGCTGTTTTTT	CASSPRRTGGANGELFF
TRBV19	.	.	TRBJ1-2	13	TGTGCCAGTACCTCCACAGGGAACTATGGCTACACCTTC	CASTSTGNYGYTF
TRBV11-2	few	.	TRBJ1-1	13	TGTGCCAGCGCCCGGGGGATTTACACTGAAGCTTTCTTT	CASARGIYTEAFF
TRBV15	.	TRBD1	TRBJ2-1	18	TGTGCCACCAGCAGAGTTGGGGTCAAGACAGGGCGCTACAATGAGCAGTTCTTC	CATSRVGVKTGRYNEQFF